The entry below gives a single TCR beta chain sequence along with its context. This sample was included in a study of monozygotic twins with inflammatory bowel disease. TCRdb reprocessed the 5' RACE reads, keeping one entry per CDR3 protein, no DNA. Its table lists 330,000 or so distinct CDR3 sequences. Germline V gives CDR1 DFQATT, CDR2 SNEGSKA (reference sequence). The CDR3 loop spans 15 amino acids. This chain links TRBV20-1 with TRBJ1-1. Material for sequencing was blood. This clonotype originated in a human donor with ulcerative colitis or Crohn's disease, or a healthy co-twin of an affected twin (not recorded which). CDR3 amino acids: CSATPFVGLNTEAFF.